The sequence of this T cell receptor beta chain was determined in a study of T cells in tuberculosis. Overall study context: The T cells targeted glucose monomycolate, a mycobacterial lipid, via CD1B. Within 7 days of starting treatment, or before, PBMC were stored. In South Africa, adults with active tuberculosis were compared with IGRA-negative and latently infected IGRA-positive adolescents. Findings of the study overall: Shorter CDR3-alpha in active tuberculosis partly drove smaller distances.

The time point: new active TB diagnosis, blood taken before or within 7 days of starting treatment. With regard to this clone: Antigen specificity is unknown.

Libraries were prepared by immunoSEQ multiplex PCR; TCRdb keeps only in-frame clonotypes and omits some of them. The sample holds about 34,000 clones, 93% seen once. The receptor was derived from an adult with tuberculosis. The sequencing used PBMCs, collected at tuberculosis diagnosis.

Here the CDR3 reads CASSPELSYNSPLHF. The CDR3 DNA reads as TGTGCCAGCAGCCCCGAGCTCTCCTATAATTCACCCCTCCACTTT. V is TRBV11-2 and J is TRBJ1-6; the D is unclear. CDR1 SGHAT and CDR2 FQNNGV come from the germline V gene. V lost 5 bases to trimming and J lost 0 bases, with 8 bases between them. The CDR3 extends over 15 amino acids.